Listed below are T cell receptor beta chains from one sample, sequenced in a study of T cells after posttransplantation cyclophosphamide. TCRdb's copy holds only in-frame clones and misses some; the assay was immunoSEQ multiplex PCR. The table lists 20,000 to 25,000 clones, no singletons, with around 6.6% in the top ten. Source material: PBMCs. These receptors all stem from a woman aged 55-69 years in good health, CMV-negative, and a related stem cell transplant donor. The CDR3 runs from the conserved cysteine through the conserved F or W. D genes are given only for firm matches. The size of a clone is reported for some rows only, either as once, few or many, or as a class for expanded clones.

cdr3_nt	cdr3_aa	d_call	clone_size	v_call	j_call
TGTGCCAGCAGCGTAGCTAGTACGATTGCGGGCTACACCTTC	CASSVASTIAGYTF	.	few	TRBV9	TRBJ1-2
TGTGCCAGCAGCTCGGGGACTAGCGCCGGGGAGCTGTTTTTT	CASSSGTSAGELFF	TRBD2	many	TRBV7-3	TRBJ2-2
TGCGCCAGCAGCTTCATCCGGGACAGGGTTTCAGATACGCAGTATTTT	CASSFIRDRVSDTQYF	TRBD1	few	TRBV5-1	TRBJ2-3
TGTGCCAGCAGAAAACAGGGGACTGGAAACACCATATATTTT	CASRKQGTGNTIYF	TRBD1	many	TRBV6-5	TRBJ1-3
TGTGCCAGCAGCTCCCCCCCCCGGGAGGAGAGCTCCTACGAGCAGTACTTC	CASSSPPREESSYEQYF	TRBD2	many	TRBV7-9	TRBJ2-7
TGTGCCAGCAGCTCCGCCGGACAGGTTGGAAACACCATATATTTT	CASSSAGQVGNTIYF	TRBD1	many	TRBV7-8	TRBJ1-3
TGTGCCAGCAGCTTGCACGCCGCGGGCAATCAGCCCCAGCATTTT	CASSLHAAGNQPQHF	.	many	TRBV5-8	TRBJ1-5
TGTGCCAGCAGCCCCCCCCGTATGAACACTGAAGCTTTCTTT	CASSPPRMNTEAFF	.	few	TRBV7-8	TRBJ1-1
TGTGCCAGCAGTCCATCGATAGACAGTGGCAATCAGCCCCAGCATTTT	CASSPSIDSGNQPQHF	.	.	TRBV9	TRBJ1-5
TGTGCCAGCAGCCAAGATGTGGCGGCCTATGGCTACACCTTC	CASSQDVAAYGYTF	.	.	TRBV4-2	TRBJ1-2
TGTGCCAGCAGCTCCGGTGACTCGGGAGCTAACTATGGCTACACCTTC	CASSSGDSGANYGYTF	.	many	TRBV9	TRBJ1-2
TGCGCCAGCAGCCCCACCGTCAGGGGACCCTACAATGAGCAGTTCTTC	CASSPTVRGPYNEQFF	.	many	TRBV5-1	TRBJ2-1
TGTGCCAGCGCGGCGAAGGGACTTCCCCCCACAGATACGCAGTATTTT	CASAAKGLPPTDTQYF	.	many	TRBV6-6	TRBJ2-3
TGTGCCAGCAGCTCACAGGGAGAGAATCAGCCCCAGCATTTT	CASSSQGENQPQHF	.	many	TRBV5-4	TRBJ1-5
TGTGCCAGCAGCAACCCCCGGACAGGGCGCTATGGCTACACCTTC	CASSNPRTGRYGYTF	TRBD1	many	TRBV11-1	TRBJ1-2
TGTGCCAGCAGCTTAGGGAAGGGGCGGGGAAACACCATATATTTT	CASSLGKGRGNTIYF	.	many	TRBV7-2	TRBJ1-3
TGTGCCAGCAGCTTGGGGACAGGGGGCGCGTACAATGAGCAGTTCTTC	CASSLGTGGAYNEQFF	TRBD1	many	TRBV5-8	TRBJ2-1